This TCR beta chain was recovered during a study of blood T cells in healthy people across ages. CDR1 and CDR2 (germline): LGHNA, YSLEER. The junction had 10 bases not matched to a gene; V was cut back by 0 bases and J by 1 base. This CDR3 spans 20 amino acids. Primed by a sample-barcoded 5' primer and a J-beta primer mix, a second PCR proceeded for roughly 7 to 11 cycles. TCRdb reprocessed the 5' RACE reads with MiXCR, giving one entry per CDR3 protein. This table has roughly 800,000 distinct CDR3 sequences, around 25% appearing once. The sample was also reused in another study, on T cells of mothers and their children.

Input material: blood. The V gene is TRBV4-3, the J gene TRBJ2-6, with 9 nucleotides matching TRBD1. The receptor was derived from a boy between 10 and 17 years old in good health. This chain's CDR3 is CASSQEVNDRGRSGANVLTF. CDR3 bases: TGCGCCAGCAGCCAAGAGGTAAACGACAGGGGGAGGTCTGGGGCCAACGTCCTGACTTTC.